Listed below are T cell receptor beta chains from one sample, sequenced in a study of T cells expressing NK-cell markers. After re-calling the 5' RACE reads, TCRdb lists one entry per CDR3 protein, DNA absent. The listing records about 260,000 distinct CDR3 sequences. The source material was blood T cells: a sorted CD56 or NKG2C T cell subset, CD4+ or CD8+ T cells, or bulk PBMC T cells (not recorded which). The origin of the receptors is a woman aged 18-69 years in good health. Both conserved end residues are part of each CDR3. Each record gives: J gene, V gene, CDR3 protein.

TRBJ2-2 TRBV9 CASSVGGSGREGELFF
TRBJ2-3 TRBV19 CASSSVALGLAGGTDTQYF
TRBJ2-6 TRBV20-1 CSAPPSGAGANVLTF
TRBJ1-6 TRBV9 CASTLGGQDNSPLHF
TRBJ2-1 TRBV4-3 CASSRLAASYNEQFF
TRBJ1-1 TRBV29-1 CSAGDRAMNTEAFF
TRBJ1-5 TRBV5-8 CASSLTGVGNQPQHF
TRBJ1-4 TRBV7-9 CASSFGGREGVRLFF
TRBJ2-1 TRBV29-1 CSVVFRGKTFSYNEQFF
TRBJ2-1 TRBV4-1 CASSRTGGAGDYNEQFF
TRBJ2-3 TRBV20-1 CSARVGTASTDTQYF
TRBJ2-1 TRBV7-2 CASSSGGALEQFF
TRBJ2-1 TRBV20-1 CSARVGYVNEQFF
TRBJ2-7 TRBV7-8 CASSTRQGTYEQYF
TRBJ1-3 TRBV5-1 CASSRGTELGNTIYF
TRBJ2-7 TRBV20-1 CSARNDYEQYF
TRBJ2-2 TRBV24-1 CATSESGRNGELFF
TRBJ2-7 TRBV7-2 CASSRETGPQYF
TRBJ2-1 TRBV15 CATSRDLGTSGREYNEQFF
TRBJ2-7 TRBV10-3 CAIGSSVGSYEQYF
TRBJ1-1 TRBV7-8 CASSFSLIRGLNTEAFF
TRBJ2-1 TRBV5-1 CASNGLGSYNEQFF
TRBJ2-1 TRBV6-1 CASTAGTIYNEQFF